This TCR beta chain was identified during a study of cytomegalovirus exposure and HLA in healthy donors. Overall study findings and caveats: In a later analysis, compared with equally common non-associated chains, HLA-associated beta chains were more expanded. What a later analysis reportedly showed was that an Asian-associated ancestry cluster had fewer N-insertions than the approximately 700-donor mean. Reports showed the classifier diagnosing cytomegalovirus status with high specificity and sensitivity. Based on reports, TCR beta sequences accurately predicted HLA-A and HLA-B alleles for most subjects.

Points on this clone: Its antigen is unidentified.

Researchers ran the PCR with 60 Vbeta and 13 Jbeta primers. Sequencing used immunoSEQ multiplex PCR; TCRdb keeps in-frame clones, though not all of them. The sample shows 200,000 to 250,000 clones, approximately 84% of them seen only once. Trimming at V came to 5 bases and at J to 6 bases, leaving 15 bases not matched to a gene. Germline V gene lookup returns CDR1 SGHNT and CDR2 YYREEE (reference sequence). This CDR3 is built from 16 residues. The chain links TRBV5-4 to TRBJ1-1; TRBD1 agrees at 8 bases. Sequenced input: PBMCs. This TCR came from a woman in her thirties or forties in good health and CMV-seronegative. CDR3 in DNA: TGTGCCAGCAGGGCAGGGGGCGTGGGGGGAAACGCTGAAGCTTTCTTT. Its translation is CASRAGGVGGNAEAFF. Drawing the rest from reference TRBV5-4 and TRBJ1-1, the complete variable domain is ETGVTQSPTHLIKTRGQQVTLRCSSQSGHNTVSWYQQALGQGPQFIFQYYREEENGRGNFPPRFSGLQFPNYSSELNVNALELDDSALYLCASRAGGVGGNAEAFFGQGTRLTVV.